The T cell receptor beta chain under discussion was sequenced for a study of radiotherapy plus CTLA-4 blockade in lung cancer. Study as a whole: Across the patients, objective responses occurred in about 18%, and disease control in 30% to 35%.

This CDR3 has 14 amino acids. Germline V gene sequence: CDR1 SGHRS, CDR2 YFSETQ. V dropped 6 bases and J dropped 2; count of bases not matched to a gene: 3. A remark on this clone: Its antigen is as yet unknown.

Method: immunoSEQ multiplex PCR; TCRdb's copy keeps in-frame clones and lacks some. There are 90,000 to 100,000 clones in the sample; 88% occur only once, and 4.5% to 6% lies in the top ten. Whole-study results and caveats: In blood, tumor-derived TCR clones expanded after radiotherapy plus ipilimumab. Increased serum interferon-beta after radiation also reportedly predicted response strongly.

The V gene is TRBV5-1, the J gene TRBJ2-3; 10 bases line up with TRBD2. Sequencing was performed on peripheral blood, taken from a patient treated with radiotherapy plus ipilimumab. This TCR derives from a human donor with non-small cell lung cancer that progressed on radiotherapy plus ipilimumab. The CDR3 DNA reads TGCGCCAGCAAAGCGGGAGGGCCCACAGATACGCAGTATTTT. Amino acid sequence: CASKAGGPTDTQYF.